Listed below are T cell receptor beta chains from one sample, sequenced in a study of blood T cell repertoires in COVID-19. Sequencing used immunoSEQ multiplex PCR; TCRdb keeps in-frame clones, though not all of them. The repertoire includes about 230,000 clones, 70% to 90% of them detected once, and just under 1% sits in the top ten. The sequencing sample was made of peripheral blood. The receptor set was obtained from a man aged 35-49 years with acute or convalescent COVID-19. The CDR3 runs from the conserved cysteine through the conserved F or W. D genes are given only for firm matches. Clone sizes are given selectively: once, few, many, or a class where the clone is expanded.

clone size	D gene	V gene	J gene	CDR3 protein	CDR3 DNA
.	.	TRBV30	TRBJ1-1	CAWRSGTEAFF	TGTGCCTGGAGGTCAGGGACTGAAGCTTTCTTT
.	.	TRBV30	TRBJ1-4	CAWSWASTNEKLFF	TGTGCCTGGAGTTGGGCCTCAACTAATGAAAAACTGTTTTTT
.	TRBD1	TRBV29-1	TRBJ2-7	CSVVGGRYEQYF	TGCAGCGTTGTAGGGGGCCGTTACGAGCAGTACTTC
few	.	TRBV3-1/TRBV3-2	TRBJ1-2	CASSQILGQNYGYTF	TGTGCCAGCAGCCAAATATTAGGACAGAACTATGGCTACACCTTC
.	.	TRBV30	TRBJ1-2	CACPPGLGSGYTF	TGTGCCTGTCCCCCAGGGTTAGGCAGCGGCTACACCTTC
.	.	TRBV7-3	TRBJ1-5	CASSPPPQDQPQHF	TGTGCCAGCAGCCCTCCCCCCCAGGATCAGCCCCAGCATTTT
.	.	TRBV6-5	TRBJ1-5	CASHPAGTDRPQHF	TGTGCCAGCCACCCGGCGGGTACAGATCGGCCCCAGCATTTT
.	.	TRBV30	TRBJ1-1	CAWSGGGGTEAFF	TGTGCCTGGTCCGGAGGGGGGGGCACTGAAGCTTTCTTT
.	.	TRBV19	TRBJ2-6	CASSIAPQGPGANVLTF	TGTGCCAGTAGTATAGCTCCGCAGGGGCCTGGGGCCAACGTCCTGACTTTC
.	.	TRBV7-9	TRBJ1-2	CASSLGAGYGYTF	TGTGCCAGCAGCTTAGGGGCTGGCTATGGCTACACCTTC
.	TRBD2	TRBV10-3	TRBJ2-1	CAIKSGDYNEQFF	TGTGCCATCAAGAGCGGGGACTACAATGAGCAGTTCTTC
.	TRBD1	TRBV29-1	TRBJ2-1	CSVDQGARYEQFF	TGCAGCGTTGATCAGGGGGCGAGGTATGAGCAGTTCTTC
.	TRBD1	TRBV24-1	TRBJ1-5	CATSVTGGNQPQHF	TGTGCCACCAGTGTGACAGGGGGAAATCAGCCCCAGCATTTT
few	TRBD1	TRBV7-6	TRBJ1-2	CASSSALDRGYGYTF	TGTGCCAGCAGCTCCGCCTTGGACAGGGGATATGGCTACACCTTC
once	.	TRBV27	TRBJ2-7	CASSLLHEQYF	TGTGCCAGCAGTCTCCTCCACGAGCAGTACTTC
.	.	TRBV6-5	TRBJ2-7	CASGRGNEQYF	TGTGCCAGCGGCAGGGGCAACGAGCAGTACTTC
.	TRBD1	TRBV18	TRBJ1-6	CASSPMGQNSPLHF	TGTGCCAGCTCACCAATGGGACAGAATTCACCCCTCCACTTT